Following are 27 T cell receptor beta chains from one sample sequenced in a study of blood T cell repertoires in COVID-19. Clones were sequenced by immunoSEQ multiplex PCR, and TCRdb holds only the in-frame ones, with some missing. The table has 84,000 or so clones, 65% to 85% seen once. Material for sequencing was peripheral blood. All receptors come from a man aged 70-80 years with COVID-19, enrolled during active disease.

This clone was seen a few times. The chain is built from TRBV28 and TRBJ2-7; weak D call: TRBD1 (6 bases). V lost 7 bases to trimming and J lost 5 bases, with 21 bases between them. This CDR3 has 15 amino acids. CDR1 and CDR2 (germline): MDHEN, SYDVKM. CDR3 DNA: TGTGCCAGCACCTTGGCTTCTACAGGGAGCGACGAGCAGTACTTC. This encodes CASTLASTGSDEQYF.

The chain employs TRBV30 and TRBJ1-1, with D possibly TRBD1 on 6 matching bases. This CDR3 has 15 residues. Trimming stripped 0 bases from V and 8 bases from J, with 19 bases between. Germline CDR1 is GTSNPN and CDR2 is SVGIG (reference sequence). The CDR3 DNA is TGTGCCTGGAGTGTCGTCCGGGGGGCCGTGGCCGAAGCTTTCTTT. Its translation is CAWSVVRGAVAEAFF.

The chain employs TRBV27 and TRBJ2-3; 7 bases agree with TRBD1. The germline gives CDR1 MNHEY, CDR2 SMNVEV (reference sequence). The CDR3 covers 16 residues. With V trimmed by 5 bases and J by 0 bases, 8 bases remained unmatched. The CDR3 here is CASSNRGALSTDTQYF. As DNA, the CDR3 is TGTGCCAGCAGTAACAGGGGCGCCCTTAGCACAGATACGCAGTATTTT.

The chain employs TRBV29-1 and TRBJ2-5; D unclear. The CDR3 has 11 residues. V lost 4 bases to trimming and J lost 1 base, with 4 bases between them. The germline V gene encodes CDR1 SQVTM and CDR2 ANQGSEA. In DNA, the CDR3 is TGCAGCGTTGTTCGCCAAGAGACCCAGTACTTC. Its protein product is CSVVRQETQYF.

The V call is TRBV27, the J call TRBJ1-4, with 9 bases matching TRBD1. The CDR3 is 15 amino acids. V trimming: 5 bases; J trimming: 8 bases; junction bases outside the gene matches: 9. The germline V gene has CDR1 MNHEY and CDR2 SMNVEV (reference sequence). Written as DNA, the CDR3 is TGTGCCAGCAGTCCCGCGTCGGACAGGGGCGAAAAACTGTTTTTT. Translated, it gives CASSPASDRGEKLFF. Drawing the rest from reference TRBV27 and TRBJ1-4, the complete variable domain is EAQVTQNPRYLITVTGKKLTVTCSQNMNHEYMSWYRQDPGLGLRQIYYSMNVEVTDKGDVPEGYKVSRKEKRNFPLILESPSPNQTSLYFCASSPASDRGEKLFFGSGTQLSVL.

This chain uses TRBV7-9 with TRBJ2-3; D possibly corresponds to TRBD2 (6 bases). CDR1 and CDR2 from the germline V gene are SEHNR and FQNEAQ (reference sequence). The CDR3 is 17 residues long. The V end was cut by 1 base, the J end by 5 bases, with 19 bases between. CDR3 sequence: CASSLGSSVLAGDTQYF. The CDR3 bases are TGTGCCAGCAGCTTAGGCTCTAGCGTCCTGGCGGGAGATACGCAGTATTTT.

V usage is TRBV28 and J usage is TRBJ1-5, with D possibly matching TRBD1 (6 bases). The ends were cut back, 2 bases at V and 5 bases at J, with 13 bases in the middle. This CDR3 has 15 amino acids. Germline V lookup: CDR1 MDHEN, CDR2 SYDVKM. The CDR3 loop reads CASSLRGIVDQPQHF. The DNA of the CDR3 is TGTGCCAGCAGTTTAAGGGGGATCGTGGATCAGCCCCAGCATTTT.

This clone has more than one count but fewer than ten. The chain employs TRBV28 and TRBJ1-2; D is unclear. Per germline, CDR1 MDHEN and CDR2 SYDVKM. Trimming shortened V by 7 bases and J by 5 bases, and 17 bases separated the two germline ends. CDR3 length: 14 residues. This chain's CDR3 is CASTTKTVPYGYTF. The DNA for the CDR3 is TGTGCCAGCACCACAAAAACAGTGCCGTATGGCTACACCTTC.

This clone was counted only a few times. CDR3 in DNA: TGTGCCACCAGTGATTACAGGGCAGGGGCCTACACCTTC. It encodes CATSDYRAGAYTF. The chain links TRBV24-1 to TRBJ1-2, with a weak D call TRBD1 (6 bases). Germline V lookup: CDR1 KGHDR, CDR2 SFDVKD. Deletions cut 2 bases from V and 10 bases from J, with 13 bases between. The length of the CDR3 is 13 residues.

The J gene is TRBJ1-1, the V gene TRBV4-3; D unresolved. This CDR3 has 15 residues. Trimming removed 0 bases from V and 1 base from J, with 9 bases in between. The germline CDR1 and CDR2 sequences are LGHNA and YSLEER. In DNA form, the CDR3 reads TGCGCCAGCAGCCAAGATCTAACAGCGAACACTGAAGCTTTCTTT. Translated, it gives CASSQDLTANTEAFF.

The rearrangement uses TRBV7-9 and TRBJ1-4, with TRBD1 matching over 10 bases. The CDR3 sequence is 15 residues long. V was pared by 5 bases and J by 7 bases, with 7 bases of the junction left unmatched. CDR1 and CDR2 from the germline V gene are SEHNR and FQNEAQ (reference sequence). CDR3 residues: CASSDQDRGSEKLFF. The CDR3 DNA sequence: TGTGCCAGCAGCGACCAGGACAGGGGGTCTGAAAAACTGTTTTTT.

This rearrangement joins TRBV19 to TRBJ2-3; TRBD2 matches at 8 bases. CDR1 is LNHDA, CDR2 SQIVND, per germline (reference sequence). There are 17 residues in the CDR3. V lost 5 bases and J lost 2; bases outside the gene matches: 12. The CDR3, as DNA: TGTGCCAGTAGTTCACAGACTAGCGCTATTTACACAGATACGCAGTATTTT. Amino acids: CASSSQTSAIYTDTQYF.

The chain combines TRBV6-6 with TRBJ2-2; no definite D call. Trimming removed 6 bases from V and 0 bases from J, with 8 bases in between. The CDR3 contains 14 residues. Germline V gene lookup returns CDR1 MNHNY and CDR2 SVGAGI (reference sequence). CDR3 nucleotides: TGTGCCAGCAGCCGGGTTTCGAACACCGGGGAGCTGTTTTTT. Its translation: CASSRVSNTGELFF.

J is TRBJ2-3 and V is TRBV27; D remains ambiguous. This CDR3 region has 15 residues. Trimming took 2 bases from V and 2 from J, leaving 11 bases between them. Germline V gives CDR1 MNHEY, CDR2 SMNVEV (reference sequence). CDR3 amino acids: CASSLGQTYTDTQYF. The CDR3 DNA is TGTGCCAGCAGTTTAGGGCAGACATACACAGATACGCAGTATTTT.

V and J are TRBV4-1 and TRBJ1-6; 7 bases are a match to TRBD1. The CDR3 runs 14 residues. V shed 3 bases, J shed 12 bases, and the junction held 8 bases outside the gene matches. The germline CDR1 and CDR2 sequences are MGHRA and YSYEKL. The CDR3 DNA reads TGCGCCAGCAGCCAGACAGGGAGCTTTTTACCCCTCCACTTT. It translates to CASSQTGSFLPLHF.

CDR3 bases: TGTGCCAGCAGTCCATACAGGGGGTCTCAGCCCCAGCATTTT. Translating it yields CASSPYRGSQPQHF. The rearrangement uses TRBV27 and TRBJ1-5, with 8 positions matching TRBD1. V lost 5 bases to trimming and J lost 6 bases; unmatched junction nucleotides: 6. Germline lookup yields CDR1 MNHEY and CDR2 SMNVEV (reference sequence). There are 14 residues in the CDR3.

The chain uses TRBV25-1 and TRBJ1-1, with D maybe TRBD1 (5 bases). Germline V gives CDR1 MGHDK, CDR2 SYGVNS. The CDR3 totals 12 residues. Trimming took 6 bases from V and 4 from J, leaving 9 bases between them. CDR3: CASSSGGTEAFF. The DNA of the CDR3 is TGTGCCAGCAGCTCGGGGGGCACTGAAGCTTTCTTT.

The CDR3 region is CASPNRGLSTDTQYF. CDR3 sequence (DNA): TGTGCAAGCCCTAACAGGGGTTTATCGACAGATACGCAGTATTTT. V gene TRBV12-2 combines with J gene TRBJ2-3; TRBD1, the table's D call, was not compared with the DNA. TRBV12-2 is a pseudogene locus. CDR3 length: 15 residues.

The CDR3 sequence is CASSQTGNFYEQYF. CDR3 sequence (DNA): TGTGCCAGCAGCCAGACAGGGAACTTCTACGAGCAGTACTTC. The chain combines TRBV14 with TRBJ2-7; 7 bases map to TRBD1. Trimming removed 3 bases from V and 3 bases from J; junction bases left unmatched: 5. CDR3 length: 14 amino acids. Germline-derived CDR1 and CDR2 are SGHDN and FVKESK.

The chain combines TRBV12-2 with TRBJ2-3; the D call in the table, TRBD2, was not verified against the DNA. TRBV12-2 is annotated as a pseudogene. The CDR3 is 22 residues long. Written as DNA, the CDR3 is TGTGCAAGTCGCTTAGATCGCTGCGGGAGGGCCTTTTGGACAACTAGCACAGATACGCAGTATTTT. Residues: CASRLDRCGRAFWTTSTDTQYF.

The chain is built from TRBV11-2 and TRBJ1-1, with TRBD1 matching over 12 bases. The V and J ends lost 0 bases and 1 base, in that order; junction bases with no gene match: 3. Looked up from germline, CDR1 is SGHAT and CDR2 is FQNNGV. This CDR3 region has 17 residues. CDR3 protein: CASSLDRDRGRNTEAFF. CDR3 nucleotides: TGTGCCAGCAGCTTAGATAGGGACAGGGGGCGGAACACTGAAGCTTTCTTT.

The rearrangement uses TRBV6-4 and TRBJ1-5; TRBD1 might be the D (6 bases). The CDR3 has 13 residues. Germline-derived CDR1 and CDR2 are MRHNA and SNTAGT. Trimming took off 6 bases at V and 3 bases at J, with 9 bases between the two ends. The CDR3 reads CASSTGFNQPQHF. DNA of the CDR3: TGTGCCAGCAGCACAGGGTTCAATCAGCCCCAGCATTTT.

This rearrangement joins TRBV9 to TRBJ2-1; TRBD1 matches at 9 bases. V was clipped by 3 bases and J by 2 bases; unmatched bases: 3. The germline V gene encodes CDR1 SGDLS and CDR2 YYNGEE. The CDR3 runs 15 residues. CDR3 coding DNA: TGTGCCAGCAGCGCCCGGGACAGGGCCTACAATGAGCAGTTCTTC. Protein product: CASSARDRAYNEQFF.

This chain uses TRBV19 with TRBJ1-6; 8 bases map to TRBD1. Germline V gene data show CDR1 as LNHDA and CDR2 as SQIVND (reference sequence). Losses at the gene ends were 6 bases for V and 3 bases for J; bases not matched to a gene: 7. The CDR3 is 16 amino acids. CDR3 in DNA: TGTGCCAGTAGCAACCCGGACAGGGTCTATAATTCACCCCTCCACTTT. Its translation is CASSNPDRVYNSPLHF.

The rearrangement joins TRBV5-1 to TRBJ2-5; TRBD1 might be the D (8 bases). The V gene lost 3 bases and the J gene lost 0 bases, with 15 bases spanning the gap. There are 16 residues in the CDR3. Germline V CDR1 and CDR2: SGHRS, YFSETQ. CDR3 residues: CASSSRGDRHQETQYF. The CDR3 coding sequence is TGCGCCAGCAGCTCCCGGGGGGACAGGCACCAAGAGACCCAGTACTTC.

The chain joins TRBV24-1 to TRBJ2-5; D perhaps matches TRBD2 (5 bases). CDR3 length: 15 residues. Germline CDR1 and CDR2: KGHDR and SFDVKD. Trimming took 3 bases from V and 5 from J, leaving 15 bases between them. The CDR3 is CATSDPRGPGETQYF. CDR3 DNA sequence: TGTGCCACCAGTGATCCTCGCGGCCCGGGGGAGACCCAGTACTTC.

V is TRBV14 and J is TRBJ1-2; possibly TRBD1 for D (6 bases). The CDR3 loop spans 14 amino acids. The V and J ends lost 1 base and 7 bases respectively, with 13 bases between them. Germline values: CDR1 SGHDN, CDR2 FVKESK. CDR3 sequence: CASSQGGGVGGYTF. The CDR3 nucleotides are TGTGCCAGCAGCCAAGGTGGGGGCGTAGGTGGCTACACCTTC.